These 28 T cell receptor beta chains originate from one sample sequenced in a study of T cell responses to AZD1222 COVID-19 vaccine. Assay used: immunoSEQ multiplex PCR; TCRdb lists only in-frame clones, some missing. The sample lists 130,000 or so clones; about 91% were seen once. This material consisted of peripheral blood, taken on day 0 of AZD1222 vaccination. Source of these receptors: an adult in good health.

The rearrangement links TRBV10-3 to TRBJ1-1, with 7 bases lining up with TRBD1. CDR1 and CDR2 (germline): ENHRY, SYGVKD. The length of the CDR3 is 13 residues. V was clipped by 5 bases and J by 8 bases; unmatched bases: 8. The CDR3 sequence is CAISTSTGAEAFF. CDR3 DNA: TGTGCCATCAGTACGTCAACAGGGGCCGAAGCTTTCTTT.

The chain couples TRBV6-5 to TRBJ1-1; 7 bases align to TRBD1. The V gene end was trimmed by 8 bases and the J gene end by 6 bases; junction bases not matched to a gene: 3. The CDR3 contains 11 residues. CDR1 and CDR2 (germline): MNHEY, SVGAGI. The CDR3 DNA is TGTGCCAGCCAACAGGGGCCTGAAGCTTTCTTT. Translation gives CASQQGPEAFF.

The rearrangement links TRBV5-6 to TRBJ2-5; perhaps D is TRBD1 or TRBD2 (5 bases each). Between the trimmed V and J ends, which lost 8 bases and 2 bases, there was a span of 13 bases. The CDR3 has 13 residues. Germline-derived CDR1 and CDR2 are SGHDT and YYEEEE. The CDR3 DNA sequence: TGTGCCAGTGAAATGGGGGTGCAAGAGACCCAGTACTTC. As protein: CASEMGVQETQYF.

The chain combines TRBV6-5 with TRBJ1-6, with a tentative D call TRBD1 (6 bases). V was clipped by 8 bases and J by 7 bases, with 18 bases between them. The CDR3 has 15 amino acids. Germline CDR1 MNHEY, CDR2 SVGAGI. CDR3 loop: CASVSSGAGNSPLHF. In DNA, the CDR3 is TGTGCCAGCGTTAGTTCGGGGGCGGGGAATTCACCCCTCCACTTT.

CDR3 residues: CASSLQGLLEEKLFF. The DNA for the CDR3 is TGCGCCAGCAGCCTGCAGGGACTCCTCGAAGAAAAACTGTTTTTT. The chain couples TRBV5-1 to TRBJ1-4; TRBD1 might be the D (5 bases). Germline assignment: CDR1 SGHRS and CDR2 YFSETQ. The CDR3 extends over 15 amino acids. Trimming took off 4 bases at V and 8 bases at J, with 18 bases between the two ends.

This clone was detected only once. The chain couples TRBV7-9 to TRBJ1-1; D is perhaps TRBD1 (6 bases). The V and J ends lost 5 bases and 7 bases respectively, with 17 bases between them. CDR3 length: 14 amino acids. Germline loops: CDR1 SEHNR, CDR2 FQNEAQ (reference sequence). CDR3 nucleotide sequence: TGTGCCAGCAGCCCGACAGGTCCCTTTGGTGAAGCTTTCTTT. This translates into CASSPTGPFGEAFF.

The gene calls are TRBV25-1 and TRBJ2-5; possible D gene TRBD2, 6 bases. The CDR3 has 14 amino acids. Germline loops: CDR1 MGHDK, CDR2 SYGVNS. Deletions cut 5 bases from V and 1 base from J, with 11 bases between. CDR3 loop: CASSMGLPQETQYF. Written as DNA, the CDR3 is TGTGCCAGCAGTATGGGACTGCCCCAAGAGACCCAGTACTTC.

This clone was seen more than once but under ten times. The genes are TRBV11-3 and TRBJ2-1; TRBD2 aligns across 10 bases. The ends lost 2 bases at V and 6 bases at J; junction bases unmatched: 10. This CDR3 is 17 amino acids long. Germline V lookup: CDR1 SGHNT, CDR2 YENEEA. CDR3 protein: CASSLPRGAGGSNEQFF. Here the CDR3 DNA reads TGTGCCAGCAGCTTACCTCGGGGAGCGGGAGGGAGCAATGAGCAGTTCTTC.

The chain employs TRBV7-2 and TRBJ1-3; 7 bases line up with TRBD1. The CDR3 is 15 residues long. With 5 bases clipped from V and 4 bases from J, the junction kept 8 bases outside the gene matches. The germline V gene encodes CDR1 SGHTA and CDR2 FQGNSA. CDR3 in DNA: TGTGCCAGCAGCCGTTTGACAGGGTCAGGAAACACCATATATTTT. Translating it yields CASSRLTGSGNTIYF.

This clone was seen just once. The junction departs from germline at one end; a sequencing error may be responsible. The sample has other DNA sequences that encode this CDR3 too. The chain links TRBV11-3 to TRBJ1-5; D gene uncertain. Per germline, CDR1 SGHNT and CDR2 YENEEA. The CDR3 length is 13 residues. CDR3 amino acids: CASSLEEGQPQHF. CDR3 nucleotides: TGTGCCAGCAGCCTAGAGGAGGGTCAGCCCCAGCATTTT.

The CDR3, as DNA: TGTGCCAGTAGGGACGGCATGGCAGAAAAACTGTTTTTT. Amino acid sequence: CASRDGMAEKLFF. The chain links TRBV27 to TRBJ1-4; a possible D gene is TRBD1 (5 bases). The CDR3 length is 13 residues. V lost 9 bases and J lost 8, with 16 bases in between. Germline V gene lookup returns CDR1 MNHEY and CDR2 SMNVEV (reference sequence).

This chain uses TRBV4-2 with TRBJ1-5; D is possibly TRBD1 (6 bases). CDR3 length: 15 amino acids. Trimming took 0 bases from V and 3 from J, leaving 9 bases between them. From germline, CDR1 is LGHNA and CDR2 YNFKEQ. CDR3 sequence: CASSQDGGPNQPQHF. CDR3 DNA: TGTGCCAGCAGCCAAGACGGGGGCCCCAATCAGCCCCAGCATTTT.

The V call is TRBV25-1, the J call TRBJ1-4, with D possibly being TRBD1 (5 bases). Germline CDR1 is MGHDK and CDR2 is SYGVNS. Trimming left V 5 bases short and J 10 bases short, with 20 bases between. This CDR3 is 15 amino acids long. CDR3 loop: CASSIQGSPSGKLFF. Here the CDR3 DNA reads TGTGCCAGCAGTATTCAGGGCAGCCCTAGCGGAAAACTGTTTTTT.

V usage is TRBV9 and J usage is TRBJ1-1; 8 bases are shared with TRBD1. Trimming at V came to 6 bases and at J to 1 base, leaving 5 bases not matched to a gene. Germline CDR1 and CDR2: SGDLS and YYNGEE. The CDR3 spans 14 residues. Here the CDR3 reads CASNQGQENTEAFF. CDR3 in DNA: TGTGCCAGCAACCAGGGACAGGAGAACACTGAAGCTTTCTTT.

The CDR3 nucleotides read TGTGCCAGCATGGGGACACCTACGCTGAACACTGAAGCTTTCTTT. Its protein is CASMGTPTLNTEAFF. The rearrangement joins TRBV27 to TRBJ1-1, with D perhaps TRBD1 (6 bases). The CDR3 runs to 15 residues. The germline V and J ends were trimmed by 7 bases and 0 bases, with 15 bases remaining between them. The germline V gene has CDR1 MNHEY and CDR2 SMNVEV (reference sequence).

This clone was observed once. The chain employs TRBV19 and TRBJ2-3; 11 nucleotides align to TRBD2. The ends lost 5 bases at V and 2 bases at J; junction bases unmatched: 6. The CDR3 runs 16 residues. CDR1 is LNHDA and CDR2 is SQIVND in the germline V gene (reference sequence). The CDR3 reads CASSQASGGPTDTQYF. The CDR3 DNA reads as TGTGCCAGTAGTCAGGCTAGCGGGGGGCCCACAGATACGCAGTATTTT.

This clone showed up just a few times. J is TRBJ1-3 and V is TRBV2; D unclear. CDR1 is SNHLY, CDR2 FYNNEI, per germline. The CDR3 consists of 12 residues. The ends were cut back, 6 bases at V and 4 bases at J, with 7 bases in the middle. The CDR3 loop is CASSLTGNTIYF. The CDR3 DNA reads TGTGCCAGCAGCCTAACAGGAAACACCATATATTTT.

The V gene is TRBV5-1, the J gene TRBJ1-2; D unclear. The CDR3 is 14 amino acids. V shed 1 base and J shed 0 bases, with 7 bases lying between them. Germline values: CDR1 SGHRS, CDR2 YFSETQ. The chain's CDR3 is CASSLQGSNYGYTF. The CDR3 bases are TGCGCCAGCAGCTTGCAAGGGTCTAACTATGGCTACACCTTC.

This clone came up once. The chain uses TRBV19 and TRBJ1-1; 11 positions agree with TRBD1. V lost 5 bases and J lost 4; bases outside the gene matches: 3. Germline assignment: CDR1 LNHDA and CDR2 SQIVND (reference sequence). The CDR3 has 14 amino acids. As DNA, the CDR3 is TGTGCCAGTAGTCGGGACAGGGGGTCCACTGAAGCTTTCTTT. It translates to CASSRDRGSTEAFF. Full variable domain (remainder filled in from reference TRBV19 and TRBJ1-1): DGGITQSPKYLFRKEGQNVTLSCEQNLNHDAMYWYRQDPGQGLRLIYYSQIVNDFQKGDIAEGYSVSREKKESFPLTVTSAQKNPTAFYLCASSRDRGSTEAFFGQGTRLTVV.

This clone was seen a single time. This sequence joins TRBV18 and TRBJ2-7; 7 positions agree with TRBD2. From germline, CDR1 is KGHSH and CDR2 LQKENI. The J segment lost 6 bases and the V segment lost 3 bases, leaving 8 bases of the junction unmatched. CDR3 length: 14 amino acids. CDR3 loop: CASSPGRGVREQYF. In DNA, the CDR3 is TGTGCCAGCTCACCGGGACGGGGGGTCCGCGAGCAGTACTTC.

The chain couples TRBV12-5 to TRBJ2-5; no firm D call. The CDR3 sequence is 12 residues long. V was cut by 1 base and J by 4 bases, with 4 bases left in between. Germline V CDR1 and CDR2: LGHNT, FRNRAP. For the CDR3, the DNA is TGTGCTAGTGGTTTGGAAACAGAGACCCAGTACTTC. Its translation: CASGLETETQYF.

This rearrangement joins TRBV29-1 to TRBJ2-1; D may match TRBD1 or TRBD2 (5 bases each). V shed 7 bases and J shed 9 bases, with 16 bases lying between them. The CDR3 extends over 12 amino acids. The V gene's germline CDR1 is SQVTM and CDR2 ANQGSEA. This CDR3 reads CSGRDPASEQFF. CDR3 sequence (DNA): TGCAGCGGTCGGGACCCCGCTTCTGAGCAGTTCTTC.

The chain uses TRBV6-6 and TRBJ1-2, with 8 bases fitting TRBD1. CDR1 is MNHNY and CDR2 is SVGAGI in the germline V gene (reference sequence). CDR3 size: 13 residues. V shed 5 bases, J shed 3 bases, and the junction held 2 bases outside the gene matches. For the CDR3, the DNA is TGTGCCAGCAGTCCGACAGGGGACTATGGCTACACCTTC. Translation gives CASSPTGDYGYTF.

V is TRBV19 and J is TRBJ2-1; D might be TRBD1 (5 bases). Trimming pared 3 bases from V and 6 bases from J, leaving 12 bases between. The CDR3 sequence is 14 residues long. Germline lookup yields CDR1 LNHDA and CDR2 SQIVND (reference sequence). The CDR3 coding sequence is TGTGCCAGTAGTATCCTGGCCAGGGCCAATGAGCAGTTCTTC. Its protein product is CASSILARANEQFF.

A few counts support this clone. The chain carries TRBV10-3 and TRBJ1-2; D unresolved. Germline values: CDR1 ENHRY, CDR2 SYGVKD. V was clipped by 9 bases and J by 4 bases, with 21 bases between them. CDR3 length: 15 amino acids. CDR3 bases: TGTGCCATTGGAAGTACGGAAATTTTTGGCTATGGCTACACCTTC. This encodes CAIGSTEIFGYGYTF.

This sequence joins TRBV19 and TRBJ2-1; 10 bases align to TRBD1. V was pared by 3 bases and J by 7 bases, with 6 bases of the junction left unmatched. Germline lookup yields CDR1 LNHDA and CDR2 SQIVND (reference sequence). This CDR3 region has 15 residues. CDR3 DNA sequence: TGTGCCAGTAGTATGACAGGGGGCTCTCCGAATGAGCAGTTCTTC. It yields the protein CASSMTGGSPNEQFF.

The chain carries TRBV7-3 and TRBJ1-1, with 10 bases that match TRBD1. The CDR3 totals 14 residues. Trimming removed 7 bases from V and 5 bases from J; junction bases left unmatched: 7. Per germline, CDR1 SGHTA and CDR2 FQGTGA. CDR3 nucleotide sequence: TGTGCCAGCACCCTCCAGGGACAGGGGACTGAAGCTTTCTTT. Protein product: CASTLQGQGTEAFF. Combining the CDR3 with reference TRBV7-3 and TRBJ1-1 gives the whole variable domain GAGVSQTPSNKVTEKGKYVELRCDPISGHTALYWYRQSLGQGPEFLIYFQGTGAADDSGLPNDRFFAVRPEGSVSTLKIQRTERGDSAVYLCASTLQGQGTEAFFGQGTRLTVV.

The gene calls are TRBV19 and TRBJ1-5; D may be TRBD1 (6 bases). CDR1 and CDR2 (germline): LNHDA, SQIVND (reference sequence). V was trimmed by 1 base and J by 5 bases, leaving 12 bases between them. The CDR3 is 15 residues long. The CDR3 spells CASSIAGTRDQPQHF. The DNA of the CDR3 is TGTGCCAGTAGTATAGCGGGGACAAGGGATCAGCCCCAGCATTTT.